This T cell receptor beta chain was recorded in a study of cytomegalovirus exposure and HLA in healthy donors. Study-wide background: A prior analysis found 90 million to 120 million unique TCR beta sequences from 150 million to 200 million T cells.

This clone has just a few counts. Its specificity is unknown. General study points: Across donors, sequencing depth was assumed by presence/absence analyses to be roughly uniform.

The CDR3 loop spans 14 amino acids. The germline V gene encodes CDR1 SEHNR and CDR2 FQNEAQ (reference sequence). V lost 5 bases to trimming and J lost 2 bases, with 13 bases between them. The PCR ran on 60 Vbeta and 13 Jbeta primers. Assay used: immunoSEQ multiplex PCR; TCRdb lists only in-frame clones, some missing. Of 93,000 or so clones in the sample, around three quarters were seen once. This rearrangement joins TRBV7-9 to TRBJ2-7, with D unclear. The receptor was derived from a woman younger than 30 in good health and CMV-seropositive. Material for sequencing was PBMCs. The CDR3 here is CASSPGSSAYEQYF. As DNA, the CDR3 is TGTGCCAGCAGCCCGGGTTCGTCGGCCTACGAGCAGTACTTC.